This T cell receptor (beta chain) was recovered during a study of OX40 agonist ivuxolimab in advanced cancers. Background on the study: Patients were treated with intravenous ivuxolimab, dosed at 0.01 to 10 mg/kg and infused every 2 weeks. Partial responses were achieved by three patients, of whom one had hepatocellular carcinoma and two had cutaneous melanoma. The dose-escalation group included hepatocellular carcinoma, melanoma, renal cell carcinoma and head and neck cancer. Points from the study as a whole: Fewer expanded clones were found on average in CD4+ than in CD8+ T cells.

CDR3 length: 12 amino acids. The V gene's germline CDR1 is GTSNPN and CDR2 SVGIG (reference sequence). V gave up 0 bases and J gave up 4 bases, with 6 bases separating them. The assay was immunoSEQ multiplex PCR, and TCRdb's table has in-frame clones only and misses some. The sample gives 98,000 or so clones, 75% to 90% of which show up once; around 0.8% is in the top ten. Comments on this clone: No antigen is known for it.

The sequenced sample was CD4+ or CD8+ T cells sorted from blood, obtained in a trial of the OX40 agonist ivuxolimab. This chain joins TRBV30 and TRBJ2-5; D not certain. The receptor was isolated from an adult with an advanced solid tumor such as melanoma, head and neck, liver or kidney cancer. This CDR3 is CAWSVVAETQYF. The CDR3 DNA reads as TGTGCCTGGAGTGTAGTAGCAGAGACCCAGTACTTC.